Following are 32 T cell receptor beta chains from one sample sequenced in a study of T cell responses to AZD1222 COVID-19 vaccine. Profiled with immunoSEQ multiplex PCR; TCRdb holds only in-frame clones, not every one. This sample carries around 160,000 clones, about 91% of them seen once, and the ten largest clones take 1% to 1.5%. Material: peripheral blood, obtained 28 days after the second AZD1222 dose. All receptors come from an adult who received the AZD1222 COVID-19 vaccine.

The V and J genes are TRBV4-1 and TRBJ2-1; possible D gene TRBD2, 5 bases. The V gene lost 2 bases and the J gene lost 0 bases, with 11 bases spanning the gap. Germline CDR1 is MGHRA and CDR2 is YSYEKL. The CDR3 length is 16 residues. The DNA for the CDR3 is TGCGCCAGCAGCCAACTGGACTTGATCTCCTACAATGAGCAGTTCTTC. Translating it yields CASSQLDLISYNEQFF.

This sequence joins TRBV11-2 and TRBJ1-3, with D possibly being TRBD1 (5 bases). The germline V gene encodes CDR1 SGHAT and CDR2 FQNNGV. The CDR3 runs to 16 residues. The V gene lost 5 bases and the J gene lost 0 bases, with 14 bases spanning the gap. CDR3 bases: TGTGCCAGCAGCCCGCGCGGGGCGAGCTCTGGAAACACCATATATTTT. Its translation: CASSPRGASSGNTIYF.

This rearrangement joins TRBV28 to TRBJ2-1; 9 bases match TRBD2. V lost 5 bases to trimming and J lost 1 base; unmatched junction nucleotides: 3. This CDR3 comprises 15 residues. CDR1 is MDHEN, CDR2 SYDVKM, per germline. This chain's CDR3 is CASSLSGRSYNEQFF. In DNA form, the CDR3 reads TGTGCCAGCAGTCTGAGCGGGAGGTCCTACAATGAGCAGTTCTTC.

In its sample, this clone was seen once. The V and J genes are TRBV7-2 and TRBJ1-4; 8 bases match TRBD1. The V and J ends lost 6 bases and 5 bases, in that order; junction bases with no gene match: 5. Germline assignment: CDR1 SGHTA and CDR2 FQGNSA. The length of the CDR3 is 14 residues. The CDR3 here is CASRGQGWNEKLFF. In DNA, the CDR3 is TGTGCCAGCAGAGGACAGGGCTGGAATGAAAAACTGTTTTTT.

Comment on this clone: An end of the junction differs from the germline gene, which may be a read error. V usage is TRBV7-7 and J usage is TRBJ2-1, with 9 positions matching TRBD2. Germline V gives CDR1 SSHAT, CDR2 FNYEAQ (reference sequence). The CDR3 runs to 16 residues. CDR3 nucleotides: TGTGCTAGCAGCCCGGCGGGCCTAGCGGGGAAAAATGAGCAGTTCTTC. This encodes CASSPAGLAGKNEQFF. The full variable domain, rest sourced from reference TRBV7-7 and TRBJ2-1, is GAGVSQSPRYKVTKRGQDVTLRCDPISSHATLYWYQQALGQGPEFLTYFNYEAQPDKSGLPSDRFSAERPEGSISTLTIQRTEQRDSAMYRCASSPAGLAGKNEQFFGPGTRLTVL.

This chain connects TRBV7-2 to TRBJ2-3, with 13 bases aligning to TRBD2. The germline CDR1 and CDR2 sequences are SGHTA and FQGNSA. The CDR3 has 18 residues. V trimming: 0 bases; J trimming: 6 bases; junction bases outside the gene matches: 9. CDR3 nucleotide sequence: TGTGCCAGCAGCTTAGCGCTGCGACTAGCGGGGGGATTCGATACGCAGTATTTT. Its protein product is CASSLALRLAGGFDTQYF.

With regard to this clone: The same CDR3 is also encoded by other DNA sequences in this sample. CDR3 amino acids: CATSDLGGNQPQHF. The DNA of the CDR3 is TGTGCCACCAGTGATTTAGGGGGCAATCAGCCCCAGCATTTT. The chain joins TRBV24-1 to TRBJ1-5; the D gene is possibly TRBD1 (5 bases). Deletions cut 1 base from V and 2 bases from J, with 5 bases between. Germline V gene data show CDR1 as KGHDR and CDR2 as SFDVKD. The CDR3 contains 14 residues.

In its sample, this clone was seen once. The CDR3 reads CASSPGASSYGYTF. In nucleotides, the CDR3 is TGCGCCAGCAGTCCGGGGGCGTCTAGCTATGGCTACACCTTC. The V gene is TRBV10-2, the J gene TRBJ1-2, with a weak D call TRBD1 (6 bases). The CDR3 is 14 amino acids. V shed 5 bases and J shed 4 bases, with 14 bases lying between them. The germline CDR1 and CDR2 sequences are WSHSY and SAAADI.

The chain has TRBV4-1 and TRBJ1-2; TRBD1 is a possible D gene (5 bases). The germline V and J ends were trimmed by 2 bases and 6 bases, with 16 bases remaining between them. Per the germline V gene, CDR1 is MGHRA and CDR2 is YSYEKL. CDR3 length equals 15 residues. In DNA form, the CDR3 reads TGCGCCAGCAGCCAATCCCGGGGGGGAGGGAATGGCTACACCTTC. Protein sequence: CASSQSRGGGNGYTF.

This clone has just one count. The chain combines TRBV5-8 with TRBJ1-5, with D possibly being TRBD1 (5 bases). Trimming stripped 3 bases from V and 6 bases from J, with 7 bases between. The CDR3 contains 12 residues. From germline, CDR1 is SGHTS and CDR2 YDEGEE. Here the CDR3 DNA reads TGTGCCAGCAGCTGGGGGAGTCAGCCCCAGCATTTT. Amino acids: CASSWGSQPQHF.

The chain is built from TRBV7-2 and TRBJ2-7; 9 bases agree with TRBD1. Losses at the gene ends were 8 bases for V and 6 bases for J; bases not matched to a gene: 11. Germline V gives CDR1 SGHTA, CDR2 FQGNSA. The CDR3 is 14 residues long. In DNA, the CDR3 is TGTGCCAGCCGGCCACCGGGACAGGGAGGCGAGCAGTACTTC. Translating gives CASRPPGQGGEQYF.

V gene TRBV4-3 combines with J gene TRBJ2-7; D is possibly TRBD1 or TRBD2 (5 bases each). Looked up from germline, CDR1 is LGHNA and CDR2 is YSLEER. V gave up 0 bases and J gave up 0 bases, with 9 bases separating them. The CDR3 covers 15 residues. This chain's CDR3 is CASSQEGDLSYEQYF. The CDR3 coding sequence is TGCGCCAGCAGCCAAGAGGGGGATCTCTCCTACGAGCAGTACTTC.

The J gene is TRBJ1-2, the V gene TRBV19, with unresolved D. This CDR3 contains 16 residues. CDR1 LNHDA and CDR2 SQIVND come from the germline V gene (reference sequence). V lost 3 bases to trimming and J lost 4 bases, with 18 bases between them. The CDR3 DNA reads TGTGCCAGTAGTATTGTAGGACTACTAAGTCGCTATGGCTACACCTTC. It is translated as CASSIVGLLSRYGYTF.

As DNA, the CDR3 is TGTGCCAGCAGTTTCCTGCAGGGTGAGGGCTACACCTTC. Translating gives CASSFLQGEGYTF. This chain connects TRBV12-3 or TRBV12-4 to TRBJ1-2; maybe TRBD1 (5 bases). V was pared by 3 bases and J by 8 bases, with 13 bases between. This CDR3 region has 13 residues.

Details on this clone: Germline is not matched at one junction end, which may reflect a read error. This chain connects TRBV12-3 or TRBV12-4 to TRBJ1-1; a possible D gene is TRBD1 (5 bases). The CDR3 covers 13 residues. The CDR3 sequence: CASSARQILESFF. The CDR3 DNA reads TGTGCCAGCAGTGCCCGACAGATCCTTGAATCTTTCTTT.

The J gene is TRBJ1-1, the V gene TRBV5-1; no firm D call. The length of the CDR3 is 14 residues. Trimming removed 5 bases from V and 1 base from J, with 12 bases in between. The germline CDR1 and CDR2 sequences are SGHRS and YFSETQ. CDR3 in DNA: TGCGCCAGCAGTATCGGGGATTGGAACACTGAAGCTTTCTTT. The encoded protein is CASSIGDWNTEAFF. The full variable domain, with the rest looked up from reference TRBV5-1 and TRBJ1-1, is KAGVTQTPRYLIKTRGQQVTLSCSPISGHRSVSWYQQTPGQGLQFLFEYFSETQRNKGNFPGRFSGRQFSNSRSEMNVSTLELGDSALYLCASSIGDWNTEAFFGQGTRLTVV.

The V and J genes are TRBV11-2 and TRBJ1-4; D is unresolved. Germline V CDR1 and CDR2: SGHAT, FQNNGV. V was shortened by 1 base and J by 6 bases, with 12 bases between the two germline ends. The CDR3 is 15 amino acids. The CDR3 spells CASSLALGGYEKLFF. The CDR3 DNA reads TGTGCCAGCAGCTTAGCCCTCGGTGGCTATGAAAAACTGTTTTTT.

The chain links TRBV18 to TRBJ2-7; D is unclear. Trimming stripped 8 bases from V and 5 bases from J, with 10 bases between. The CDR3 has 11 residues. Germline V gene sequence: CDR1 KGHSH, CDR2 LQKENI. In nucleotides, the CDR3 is TGTGCCAGCGCTGAACTCCACGAGCAGTACTTC. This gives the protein CASAELHEQYF.

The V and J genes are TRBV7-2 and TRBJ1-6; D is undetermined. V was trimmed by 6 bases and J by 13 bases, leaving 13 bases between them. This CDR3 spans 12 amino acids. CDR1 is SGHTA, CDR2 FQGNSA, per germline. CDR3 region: CASRVDGRPLHF. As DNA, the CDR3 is TGTGCCAGCAGGGTGGACGGGCGGCCCCTCCACTTT. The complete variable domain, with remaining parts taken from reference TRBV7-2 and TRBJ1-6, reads GAGVSQSPSNKVTEKGKDVELRCDPISGHTALYWYRQSLGQGLEFLIYFQGNSAPDKSGLPSDRFSAERTGGSVSTLTIQRTQQEDSAVYLCASRVDGRPLHFGNGTRLTVT.

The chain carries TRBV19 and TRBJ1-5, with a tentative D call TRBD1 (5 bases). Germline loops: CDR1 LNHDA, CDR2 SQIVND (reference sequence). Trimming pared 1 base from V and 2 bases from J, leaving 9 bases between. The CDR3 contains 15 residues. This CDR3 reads CASSIGGGGNQPQHF. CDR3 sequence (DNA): TGTGCCAGTAGTATAGGTGGAGGGGGCAATCAGCCCCAGCATTTT.

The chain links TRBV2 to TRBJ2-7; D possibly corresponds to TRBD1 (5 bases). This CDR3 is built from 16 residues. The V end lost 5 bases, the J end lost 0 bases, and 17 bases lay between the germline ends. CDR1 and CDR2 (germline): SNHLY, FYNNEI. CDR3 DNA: TGTGCCAGCAGTCCCCTTGACAGATCAAGCTCCTACGAGCAGTACTTC. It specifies CASSPLDRSSSYEQYF.

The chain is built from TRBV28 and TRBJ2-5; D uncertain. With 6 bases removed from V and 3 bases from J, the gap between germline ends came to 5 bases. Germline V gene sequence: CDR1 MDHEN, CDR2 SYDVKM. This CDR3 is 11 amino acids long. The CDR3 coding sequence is TGTGCCAGCAGCCCCAAAGAGACCCAGTACTTC. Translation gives CASSPKETQYF.

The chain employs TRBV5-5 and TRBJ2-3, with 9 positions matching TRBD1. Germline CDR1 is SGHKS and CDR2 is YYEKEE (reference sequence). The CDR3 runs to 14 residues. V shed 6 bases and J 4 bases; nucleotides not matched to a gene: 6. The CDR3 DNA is TGTGCCAGCACAAACAGGGGGCCCTCAGATACGCAGTATTTT. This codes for CASTNRGPSDTQYF. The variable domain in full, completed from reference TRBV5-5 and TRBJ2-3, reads DAGVTQSPTHLIKTRGQQVTLRCSPISGHKSVSWYQQVLGQGPQFIFQYYEKEERGRGNFPDRFSARQFPNYSSELNVNALLLGDSALYLCASTNRGPSDTQYFGPGTRLTVL.

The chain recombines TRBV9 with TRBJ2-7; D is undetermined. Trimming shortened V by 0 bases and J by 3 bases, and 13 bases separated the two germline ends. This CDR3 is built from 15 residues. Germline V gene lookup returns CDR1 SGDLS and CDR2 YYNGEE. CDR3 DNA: TGTGCCAGCAGCGTAGCACCTTCGGTGGTCTACGAGCAGTACTTC. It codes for CASSVAPSVVYEQYF.

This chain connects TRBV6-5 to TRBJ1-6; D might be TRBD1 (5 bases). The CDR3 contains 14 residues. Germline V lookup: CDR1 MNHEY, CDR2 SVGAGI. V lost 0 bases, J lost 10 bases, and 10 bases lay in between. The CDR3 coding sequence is TGTGCCAGCAGTTACTCGGGGGGAGAATCACCCCTCCACTTT. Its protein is CASSYSGGESPLHF.

The CDR3 sequence is CASASWQGGNQPQHF. DNA for the CDR3: TGTGCCAGCGCCTCGTGGCAGGGAGGGAATCAGCCCCAGCATTTT. This chain connects TRBV6-5 to TRBJ1-5, with a weak D call TRBD1 (5 bases). Between the trimmed V and J ends, which lost 8 bases and 4 bases, there was a span of 18 bases. Germline V CDR1 and CDR2: MNHEY, SVGAGI. This CDR3 is built from 15 residues.

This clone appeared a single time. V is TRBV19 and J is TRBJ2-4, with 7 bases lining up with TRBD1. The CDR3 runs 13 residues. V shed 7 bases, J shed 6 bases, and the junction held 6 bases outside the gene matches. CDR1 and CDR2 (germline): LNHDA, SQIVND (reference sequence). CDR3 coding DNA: TGTGCCAGTAAGGACAGGACCTTAAACATTCAGTACTTC. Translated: CASKDRTLNIQYF.

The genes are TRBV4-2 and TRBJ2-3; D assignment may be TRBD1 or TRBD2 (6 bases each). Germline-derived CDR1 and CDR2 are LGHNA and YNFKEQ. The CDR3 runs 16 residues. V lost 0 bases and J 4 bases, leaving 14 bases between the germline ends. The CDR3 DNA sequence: TGTGCCAGCAGCCAAGATCCGGGGGCGCGCCCAGATACGCAGTATTTT. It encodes CASSQDPGARPDTQYF.

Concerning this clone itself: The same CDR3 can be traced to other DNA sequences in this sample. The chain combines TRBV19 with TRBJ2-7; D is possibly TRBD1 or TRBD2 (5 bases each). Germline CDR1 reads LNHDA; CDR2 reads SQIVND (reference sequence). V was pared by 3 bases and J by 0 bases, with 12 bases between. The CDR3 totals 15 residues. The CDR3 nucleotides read TGTGCCAGTAGTATCGGGGCAGGGAGCTCCTACGAGCAGTACTTC. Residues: CASSIGAGSSYEQYF.

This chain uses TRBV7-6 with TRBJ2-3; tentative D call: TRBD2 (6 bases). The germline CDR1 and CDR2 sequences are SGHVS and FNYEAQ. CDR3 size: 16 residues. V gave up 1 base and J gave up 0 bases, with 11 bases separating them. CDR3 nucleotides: TGTGCCAGCAGCTTAGACGAGGCGGGGAGCACAGATACGCAGTATTTT. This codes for CASSLDEAGSTDTQYF.

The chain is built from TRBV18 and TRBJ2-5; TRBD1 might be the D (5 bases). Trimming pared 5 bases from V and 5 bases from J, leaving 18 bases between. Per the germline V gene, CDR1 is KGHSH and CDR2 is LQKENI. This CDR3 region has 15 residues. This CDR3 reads CASSRSSGLRETQYF. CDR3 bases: TGTGCCAGCTCAAGGTCTTCAGGGTTGCGGGAGACCCAGTACTTC. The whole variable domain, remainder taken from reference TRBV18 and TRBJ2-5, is NAGVMQNPRHLVRRRGQEARLRCSPMKGHSHVYWYRQLPEEGLKFMVYLQKENIIDESGMPKERFSAEFPKEGPSILRIQQVVRGDSAAYFCASSRSSGLRETQYFGPGTRLLVL.

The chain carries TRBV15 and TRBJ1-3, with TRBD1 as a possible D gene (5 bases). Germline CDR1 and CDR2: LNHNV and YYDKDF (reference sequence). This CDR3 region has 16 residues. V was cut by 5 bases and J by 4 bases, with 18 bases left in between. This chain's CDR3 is CATSGGGGARGNTIYF. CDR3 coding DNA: TGTGCCACCAGCGGGGGAGGAGGGGCCAGGGGAAACACCATATATTTT.